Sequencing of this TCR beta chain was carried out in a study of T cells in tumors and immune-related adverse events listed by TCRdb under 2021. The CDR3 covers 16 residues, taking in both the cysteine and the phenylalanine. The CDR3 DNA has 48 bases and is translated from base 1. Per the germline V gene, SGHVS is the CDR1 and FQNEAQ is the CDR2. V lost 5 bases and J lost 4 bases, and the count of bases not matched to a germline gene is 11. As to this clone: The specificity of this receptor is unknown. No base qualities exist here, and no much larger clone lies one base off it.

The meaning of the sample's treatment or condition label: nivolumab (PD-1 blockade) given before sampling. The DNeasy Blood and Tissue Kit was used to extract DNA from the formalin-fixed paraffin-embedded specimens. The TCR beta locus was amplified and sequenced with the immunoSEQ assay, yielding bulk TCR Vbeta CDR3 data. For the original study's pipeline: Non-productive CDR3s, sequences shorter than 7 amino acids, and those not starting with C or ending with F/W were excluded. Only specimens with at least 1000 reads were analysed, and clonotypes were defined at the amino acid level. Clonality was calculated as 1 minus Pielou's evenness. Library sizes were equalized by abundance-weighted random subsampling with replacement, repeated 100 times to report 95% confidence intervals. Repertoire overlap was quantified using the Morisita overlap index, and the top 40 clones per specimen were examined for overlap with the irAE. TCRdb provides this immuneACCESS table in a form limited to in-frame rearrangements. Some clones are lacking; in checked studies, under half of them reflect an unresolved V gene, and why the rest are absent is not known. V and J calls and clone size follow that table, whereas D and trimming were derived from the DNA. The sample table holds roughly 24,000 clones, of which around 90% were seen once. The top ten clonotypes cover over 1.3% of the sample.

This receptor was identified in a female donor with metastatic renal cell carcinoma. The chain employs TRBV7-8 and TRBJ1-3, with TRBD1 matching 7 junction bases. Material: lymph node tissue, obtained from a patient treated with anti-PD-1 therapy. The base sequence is TGTGCCAGCAGCACGCCGGATCGGACAGGCGGAAACACCATATATTTT. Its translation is CASSTPDRTGGNTIYF.